This TCR beta chain was recorded in a study of blood T cell repertoires in COVID-19. Overall study: Spain, Italy and the United States supplied samples that represented acute and convalescent COVID-19.

CDR3 size: 16 residues. The V gene's germline CDR1 is SGHRS and CDR2 YFSETQ. V shed 0 bases and J 0 bases; nucleotides not matched to a gene: 1. Some clones are missing from TCRdb's copy, which holds only in-frame ones; the method was immunoSEQ multiplex PCR. The table shows about 140,000 clones, with approximately 88% occurring only once. Source material: peripheral blood. The V gene is TRBV5-1, the J gene TRBJ1-3, with 9 bases aligning to TRBD1. The receptor was isolated from a human donor in a cohort sampled during active COVID-19. This CDR3 reads CASSLGGQGSGNTIYF. DNA for the CDR3: TGCGCCAGCAGCTTGGGGGGACAGGGCTCTGGAAACACCATATATTTT.